This record looks at one TCR beta chain sequence and its context. In the original analysis: Reference gene primer amplification gave nucleated cell count estimates. Method: immunoSEQ multiplex PCR; TCRdb's copy keeps in-frame clones and lacks some. V and J calls and clone size follow that table, whereas D and trimming were derived from the DNA. The table has under 400,000 clones, roughly 90% seen once. This record comes from a study of blood T cell repertoires in COVID-19. At the level of the study: Material from acute and convalescent COVID-19 was sourced from the United States, Italy and Spain. From T cells, B-cell-depleted T cells, or PBMCs came the material, which was cDNA or gDNA.

Germline loops: CDR1 MDHEN, CDR2 SYDVKM. V lost 6 bases to trimming and J lost 5 bases, with 16 bases between them. The CDR3 is 14 residues long. Material: peripheral blood. The chain employs TRBV28 and TRBJ1-1, with D perhaps matching TRBD1 (6 bases). This TCR was recovered from a man younger than 35 with active or convalescent COVID-19. This CDR3 is CASSLQGLWTEAFF. The CDR3 DNA reads as TGTGCCAGCAGCCTACAGGGTCTTTGGACTGAAGCTTTCTTT.